The 18 T cell receptor beta chains in this list originate from one sample, sequenced in a study of T cell changes during pregnancy in multiple sclerosis. Measured with immunoSEQ multiplex PCR; TCRdb has only the in-frame clones, and not every one. The sample has fewer than 45,000 clones, 80% to 90% seen once. The input for sequencing was CD4+ T cells from peripheral blood mononuclear cells, taken in the first trimester of pregnancy. Receptors originate from a female donor with multiple sclerosis, enrolled in a pregnancy study.

Details on this clone: At one end the junction does not follow the germline gene, possibly because of a read error. The chain combines TRBV11-3 with TRBJ1-2, with a possible D match to TRBD1 (5 bases). The germline V gene has CDR1 SGHNT and CDR2 YENEEA. This CDR3 is 12 amino acids long. The CDR3 loop reads CASSLGTGVFAF. As DNA, the CDR3 is TGTGCCAGCAGCTTGGGGACGGGAGTCTTCGCCTTC. Filled out from reference TRBV11-3 and TRBJ1-2, the complete variable domain reads EAGVVQSPRYKIIEKKQPVAFWCNPISGHNTLYWYLQNLGQGPELLIRYENEEAVDDSQLPKDRFSAERLKGVDSTLKIQPAELGDSAVYLCASSLGTGVFAFGSGTRLTVV.

The chain joins TRBV5-1 to TRBJ1-1, with D perhaps matching TRBD1 (6 bases). Germline V lookup: CDR1 SGHRS, CDR2 YFSETQ. The V gene lost 4 bases and the J gene lost 0 bases, with 16 bases spanning the gap. The CDR3 consists of 16 residues. The DNA for the CDR3 is TGCGCCAGCAGCCAGCGGCCAGGGGAGTTGAACACTGAAGCTTTCTTT. It translates to CASSQRPGELNTEAFF. The variable domain in full, completed from reference TRBV5-1 and TRBJ1-1, reads KAGVTQTPRYLIKTRGQQVTLSCSPISGHRSVSWYQQTPGQGLQFLFEYFSETQRNKGNFPGRFSGRQFSNSRSEMNVSTLELGDSALYLCASSQRPGELNTEAFFGQGTRLTVV.

The chain employs TRBV15 and TRBJ1-3; D unclear. Germline values: CDR1 LNHNV, CDR2 YYDKDF (reference sequence). The CDR3 spans 16 residues. Trimming removed 1 base at V and 4 bases at J, with 14 bases between. The CDR3 spells CATSRAGSAKGNTIYF. Here the CDR3 DNA reads TGTGCCACCAGCAGAGCGGGGTCGGCCAAGGGAAACACCATATATTTT.

The chain links TRBV7-2 to TRBJ1-1; no definite D call. Germline loops: CDR1 SGHTA, CDR2 FQGNSA. This CDR3 region has 14 residues. The V end was cut by 3 bases, the J end by 1 base, with 9 bases between. The CDR3 DNA follows: TGTGCCAGCAGCTTCCGGGATAGGAACACTGAAGCTTTCTTT. It translates to CASSFRDRNTEAFF.

V and J are TRBV5-1 and TRBJ1-2; possibly TRBD1 for D (6 bases). This CDR3 region has 15 residues. Between the trimmed V and J ends, which lost 6 bases and 0 bases, there was a span of 15 bases. In germline, CDR1 is SGHRS, CDR2 YFSETQ. The CDR3 nucleotides are TGCGCCAGCACAACAGGGAGCCCCGCTAACTATGGCTACACCTTC. It specifies CASTTGSPANYGYTF.

The chain is built from TRBV25-1 and TRBJ2-3, with TRBD2 identical over 8 bases. Germline lookup yields CDR1 MGHDK and CDR2 SYGVNS. V trimming: 3 bases; J trimming: 3 bases; junction bases outside the gene matches: 8. The CDR3 loop spans 16 amino acids. The CDR3 is CASSDSRAGDTDTQYF. Here the CDR3 DNA reads TGTGCCAGCAGTGACTCTAGAGCGGGAGATACAGATACGCAGTATTTT.

The V call is TRBV5-8, the J call TRBJ2-7, with a possible D match to TRBD2 (6 bases). Germline-derived CDR1 and CDR2 are SGHTS and YDEGEE. The CDR3 has 14 residues. Trimming cost V 2 bases and J 2 bases, with 11 bases left between them. The CDR3 is CASSFSGRPYEQYF. In DNA form, the CDR3 reads TGTGCCAGCAGCTTCTCAGGGAGGCCCTACGAGCAGTACTTC. The complete variable domain, with remaining parts taken from reference TRBV5-8 and TRBJ2-7, reads EAGVTQSPTHLIKTRGQQATLRCSPISGHTSVYWYQQALGLGLQFLLWYDEGEERNRGNFPPRFSGRQFPNYSSELNVNALELEDSALYLCASSFSGRPYEQYFGPGTRLTVT.

This chain links TRBV4-2 with TRBJ1-1, with unresolved D. CDR1 is LGHNA, CDR2 YNFKEQ, per germline. This CDR3 comprises 14 residues. Deletions cut 0 bases from V and 3 bases from J, with 8 bases between. This CDR3 reads CASSQEGRDTEAFF. The CDR3 DNA sequence: TGTGCCAGCAGCCAAGAAGGTCGGGACACTGAAGCTTTCTTT.

The rearrangement uses TRBV6-6 and TRBJ1-3; 7 nucleotides line up with TRBD1. Germline V gene data show CDR1 as MNHNY and CDR2 as SVGAGI (reference sequence). Trimming cost V 5 bases and J 2 bases; bases outside gene matches: 6. The CDR3 sequence is 15 residues long. The chain's CDR3 is CASSPYRGTGNTIYF. The CDR3 DNA reads as TGTGCCAGCAGTCCCTACAGGGGAACTGGAAACACCATATATTTT.

The chain has TRBV30 and TRBJ1-2; 7 positions agree with TRBD1. The J segment lost 5 bases and the V segment lost 2 bases, leaving 5 bases of the junction unmatched. Germline V gives CDR1 GTSNPN, CDR2 SVGIG (reference sequence). The CDR3 runs 13 residues. CDR3 DNA sequence: TGTGCCTGGAGTCCGGGACAGATGTATGGCTACACCTTC. It translates to CAWSPGQMYGYTF. Variable domain in full (rest from reference TRBV30 and TRBJ1-2): SQTIHQWPATLVQPVGSPLSLECTVEGTSNPNLYWYRQAAGRGLQLLFYSVGIGQISSEVPQNLSASRPQDRQFILSSKKLLLSDSGFYLCAWSPGQMYGYTFGSGTRLTVV.

A single count supports this clone. The chain carries TRBV7-3 and TRBJ2-3; a possible D gene is TRBD2 (7 bases). The CDR3 runs to 15 residues. V was pared by 5 bases and J by 4 bases, with 16 bases between. Germline values: CDR1 SGHTA, CDR2 FQGTGA. CDR3 nucleotide sequence: TGTGCCAGCAGCAAAAGGGGGGGGGCAGCAGATACGCAGTATTTT. Its translation is CASSKRGGAADTQYF.

The chain has TRBV10-3 and TRBJ2-6; 10 bases are shared with TRBD1. Germline V gene data show CDR1 as ENHRY and CDR2 as SYGVKD. V trimming: 4 bases; J trimming: 2 bases; junction bases outside the gene matches: 2. This CDR3 comprises 16 residues. This CDR3 is CAISGQGAAGANVLTF. The CDR3 nucleotides are TGTGCCATCAGTGGACAGGGGGCTGCTGGGGCCAACGTCCTGACTTTC.

This chain uses TRBV2 with TRBJ2-1, with 10 bases lining up with TRBD2. Germline CDR1 SNHLY, CDR2 FYNNEI. This CDR3 is 14 amino acids long. V trimming: 6 bases; J trimming: 9 bases; junction bases outside the gene matches: 8. CDR3 coding DNA: TGTGCCAGCAGCCGAGGGACTAGCGTATCTGAGCAGTTCTTC. Its translation is CASSRGTSVSEQFF.

The chain recombines TRBV5-1 with TRBJ2-7; 9 nucleotides agree with TRBD1. CDR1 is SGHRS, CDR2 YFSETQ, per germline. V shed 4 bases and J 0 bases; nucleotides not matched to a gene: 17. The length of the CDR3 is 19 residues. The CDR3 nucleotides read TGCGCCAGCAGCGCGACACCGGGACAGGGATTCTTCAGCTCCTACGAGCAGTACTTC. Translation gives CASSATPGQGFFSSYEQYF.

The V call is TRBV4-1, the J call TRBJ1-5; 11 positions agree with TRBD1. CDR1 is MGHRA, CDR2 YSYEKL, per germline. The CDR3 runs 17 residues. The V gene end was trimmed by 0 bases and the J gene end by 9 bases; junction bases not matched to a gene: 10. The CDR3 DNA is TGCGCCAGCAGCCAAGAACCAGGGACAGGGGGGGTGGGGCCCCAGCATTTT. Translated: CASSQEPGTGGVGPQHF.

The gene calls are TRBV5-1 and TRBJ1-1, with TRBD1 identical over 8 bases. The junction had 10 bases not matched to a gene; V was cut back by 5 bases and J by 1 base. The CDR3 totals 16 residues. Per the germline V gene, CDR1 is SGHRS and CDR2 is YFSETQ. The DNA for the CDR3 is TGCGCCAGCAGGGGGGGGACAGGAGCGAAGAACACTGAAGCTTTCTTT. Translation gives CASRGGTGAKNTEAFF.

This chain links TRBV27 with TRBJ2-7; D call uncertain. V gave up 0 bases and J gave up 3 bases, with 15 bases separating them. CDR3 length: 16 residues. Germline-derived CDR1 and CDR2 are MNHEY and SMNVEV (reference sequence). Here the CDR3 reads CASSLSGVNLYYEQYF. CDR3 bases: TGTGCCAGCAGTTTATCCGGAGTCAACCTCTACTACGAGCAGTACTTC.

This clone has only one observation. The chain carries TRBV5-1 and TRBJ2-3; TRBD2 matches at 7 bases. The CDR3 is 14 residues long. V lost 7 bases and J lost 0; bases outside the gene matches: 5. The germline V gene encodes CDR1 SGHRS and CDR2 YFSETQ. The CDR3 is CASGNSGSTDTQYF. The DNA for the CDR3 is TGCGCCAGCGGGAATAGCGGGAGCACAGATACGCAGTATTTT.